This T cell receptor beta chain was identified during a study of T cells in Graves' hyperthyroidism and ophthalmopathy. Trimming left V 2 bases short and J 7 bases short, with 15 bases between. The CDR3 length is 16 residues. Germline V lookup: CDR1 SEHNR, CDR2 FQNEAQ (reference sequence). Exclusion criteria comprised uncontrolled infection, other autoimmune disease, pregnancy or lactation. TCR beta CDR3 regions were amplified from RNA. A set of HTBI primers served as the primers for a first-round RT-PCR of the TCR CDR3. TCRdb reprocessed the multiplex PCR reads via MiXCR and lists one record per CDR3 protein. The sample includes around 500,000 distinct CDR3 sequences, about 15% of them seen just once.

Source material: blood. The chain has TRBV7-9 and TRBJ1-6, with D tentatively TRBD1 (6 bases). This clonotype originated in a young woman with Graves' hyperthyroidism. Written as DNA, the CDR3 is TGTGCCAGCAGCTTACCTGGGACATCCTTCAATTCACCCCTCCACTTT. It yields the protein CASSLPGTSFNSPLHF. The whole variable domain, remainder taken from reference TRBV7-9 and TRBJ1-6, is DTGVSQNPRHKITKRGQNVTFRCDPISEHNRLYWYRQTLGQGPEFLTYFQNEAQLEKSRLLSDRFSAERPKGSFSTLEIQRTEQGDSAMYLCASSLPGTSFNSPLHFGNGTRLTVT.